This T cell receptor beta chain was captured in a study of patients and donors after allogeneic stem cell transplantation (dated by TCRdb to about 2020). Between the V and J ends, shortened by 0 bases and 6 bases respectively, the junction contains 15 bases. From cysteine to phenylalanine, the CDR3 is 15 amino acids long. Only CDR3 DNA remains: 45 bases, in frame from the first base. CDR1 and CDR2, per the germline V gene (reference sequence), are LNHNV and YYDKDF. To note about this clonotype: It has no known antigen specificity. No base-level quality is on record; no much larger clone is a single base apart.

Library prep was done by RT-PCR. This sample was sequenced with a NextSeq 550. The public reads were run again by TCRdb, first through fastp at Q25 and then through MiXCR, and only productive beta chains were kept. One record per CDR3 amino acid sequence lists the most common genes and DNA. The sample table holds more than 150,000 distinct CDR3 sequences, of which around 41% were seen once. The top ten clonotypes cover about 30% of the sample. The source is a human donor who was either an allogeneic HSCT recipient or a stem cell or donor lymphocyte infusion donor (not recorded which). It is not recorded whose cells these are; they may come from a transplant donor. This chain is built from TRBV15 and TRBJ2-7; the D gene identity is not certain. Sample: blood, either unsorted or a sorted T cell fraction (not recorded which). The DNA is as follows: TGTGCCACCAGCAGAGAGGCGGTGGAAAGTGGCGAGCAGTACTTC. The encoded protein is CATSREAVESGEQYF.